This T cell receptor beta chain stems from a study of identical twins. TCRdb fed the 5' RACE reads into MiXCR, producing one record per CDR3 protein. This sample yields approximately 890,000 distinct CDR3 sequences, of which about 12% are seen a single time; 1.5% to 2% belongs to the top ten. This CDR3 is 17 amino acids long. The junction had 5 bases not matched to a gene; V was cut back by 3 bases and J by 1 base. The sample was also reused in another study, on yellow fever vaccine responses in identical twins.

The chain uses TRBV12-3 or TRBV12-4 and TRBJ2-1; 11 bases fit TRBD2. The origin of this receptor is a woman between 18 and 29 years old in good health. Material: PBMCs. CDR3 amino acids: CASSFSVAGGSYNEQFF. CDR3 DNA sequence: TGTGCCAGCAGTTTCTCGGTAGCGGGAGGGTCCTACAATGAGCAGTTCTTC.